This T cell receptor beta chain was recorded in a study of CD8+CD57+ T cells in acquired aplastic anemia. Only patients with CD8+CD57+ cell expansion on flow cytometry were chosen for sequencing. At least ten counts were recorded for this clonotype. No antigen is known for it. The CDR3 is 14 residues long. Trimming took 1 base from V and 0 from J; bases not matched to a gene: 1. Germline CDR1 DFQATT, CDR2 SNEGSKA (reference sequence). TCR beta VDJ combinations and CDR3 sequences were profiled from genomic DNA. Via MiXCR, TCRdb re-called the reads, giving one row per CDR3 protein. The sample lists under 200,000 distinct CDR3 sequences, around half occurring once. Study conclusions and caveats: Patients showed no significant difference from controls in CD8+ Simpson's diversity.

The receptor was derived from a human donor with aplastic anemia. The chain uses TRBV20-1 and TRBJ2-7; TRBD2 aligns across 9 bases. The sample comprised sorted CD4+, CD8+, or CD8+CD57+ T cells (not recorded which) from PBMCs. CDR3 residues: CSARGSGSSYEQYF. Written as DNA, the CDR3 is TGCAGTGCTAGAGGTAGCGGGAGCTCCTACGAGCAGTACTTC.